This TCR beta chain was profiled in a study of blood T cell repertoires in COVID-19. For the study at large: Researchers got acute and convalescent COVID-19 samples from the United States, Italy and Spain.

Produced via immunoSEQ multiplex PCR; TCRdb's table is partial and in-frame only. Of 390,000 or so clones in the sample, about 83% are singletons; the top ten hold approximately 9.3%. Sequencing was performed on PBMCs or T cells enriched from blood (not recorded which). The TCR sequence derives from a woman between 45 and 60 years old who had recovered from COVID-19.

CDR3 region: CASSYWGRGLAEAFF. The CDR3 nucleotides are TGTGCCAGCTCATACTGGGGAAGGGGCTTGGCTGAAGCTTTCTTT. V and J are TRBV27 and TRBJ1-1; D might be TRBD1 (5 bases). Germline loops: CDR1 MNHEY, CDR2 SMNVEV (reference sequence). CDR3 size: 15 residues. The V end was cut by 8 bases, the J end by 6 bases, with 22 bases between.